Below, one T cell receptor beta chain is given with its context. What it recognizes is unknown. These data belong to a study of cytomegalovirus exposure and HLA in healthy donors. The assay was immunoSEQ multiplex PCR, and TCRdb's table has in-frame clones only and misses some. The sample holds roughly 170,000 clones, more than 65% seen once. From germline, CDR1 is LGHNA and CDR2 YSLEER. This CDR3 has 13 residues. The junction had 2 bases not matched to a gene; V was cut back by 3 bases and J by 6 bases. Findings and limits, study-wide: The tendency of first-cohort TCR clusters to co-occur in the 120 validation repertoires was identified by a subsequent analysis. As was reported, the classifier diagnosed cytomegalovirus status with high specificity and sensitivity. In vitro confirmation showed three CMV-associated chains to be CMV antigen specific.

This receptor was obtained from a woman aged 18-29 years in good health and CMV-seropositive. The chain joins TRBV4-3 to TRBJ1-5; the match to TRBD1 covers 7 bases. Sequenced material: PBMCs. In nucleotides, the CDR3 is TGCGCCAGCAGCCAGACAGGGCGTCAGCCCCAGCATTTT. Translated: CASSQTGRQPQHF.